Given below is one TCR beta chain in context. Assay: immunoSEQ multiplex PCR; the TCRdb copy retains only in-frame clones and omits some. The sample includes roughly 70,000 clones, approximately 90% seen only once; the top ten take roughly 6.2%. This entry comes from a study of blood T cell repertoires in COVID-19. Study details: Sample material is recorded as cDNA or gDNA derived from T cells, B-cell-depleted T cells, or PBMCs.

In germline, CDR1 is MDHEN, CDR2 SYDVKM. This CDR3 region has 14 residues. Trimming at V came to 6 bases and at J to 8 bases, leaving 11 bases not matched to a gene. The sample comprised peripheral blood. The gene calls are TRBV28 and TRBJ2-3, with 7 bases fitting TRBD1. This sequence was found in a woman of 80 years or more with active COVID-19. The DNA of the CDR3 is TGTGCCAGCAGCCCAACTAGACAGGGCGGTACGCAGTATTTT. Its translation: CASSPTRQGGTQYF.